This T cell receptor beta chain was documented in a study of human T cells and chemical hapten exposure. The overall study: All through the approximately 25-week study, the scalp of each patient received diphenylcyclopropenone doses weekly. General study results and limits: Patch test score rose with PT1 expanded TCR count, significant at thresholds 8, 16 and 32, not 4.

Time point given: patch test 1, 2 weeks after DPC sensitization. Treatment described: therapeutic diphenylcyclopropenone sensitization with weekly scalp DPC. Ahead of applying each patch test, blood was sampled. The authors extracted total RNA from unfractionated whole blood. V lost 1 base to trimming and J lost 3 bases, with 10 bases between them. The V gene's germline CDR1 is SGHTA and CDR2 FQGNSA. The CDR3 is made up of 15 amino acids. In the case of this clonotype: No antigen is known for it.

TCRdb reprocessed the RACE reads via MiXCR and lists one record per CDR3 protein. The sample carries around 120,000 distinct CDR3 sequences, roughly 15% recorded once. The rearrangement links TRBV7-2 to TRBJ1-5; D remains ambiguous. This TCR was sampled from a man aged 18 to 29 with alopecia areata. Some clones in this sample may be carry-over from other donors' samples. The starting material was whole blood, obtained in connection with sensitization to the hapten diphenylcyclopropenone (DPC). Here the CDR3 DNA reads TGTGCCAGCAGCTTAGAGTGGGGTGACAATCAGCCCCAGCATTTT. Amino acid sequence: CASSLEWGDNQPQHF.